The 9 T cell receptor beta chains reported below all come from one sample, sequenced in a study of healthy donors' naive CD4 and CD8 T cells. TCR libraries were built from about 0.55 ug of total RNA by linear amplification. Each CDR3 protein is one row after TCRdb ran MiXCR on the reads. The sample lists 180,000 or so distinct CDR3 sequences, 65% to 75% occurring once. Sequenced: naive CD4+ and CD8+ T cells sorted from blood, pooled from several donors. Every receptor here comes from a pool of human donors in good health; the sample pools cells from several healthy donors.

The V gene is TRBV7-9, the J gene TRBJ2-2; TRBD1 matches at 7 bases. Germline lookup yields CDR1 SEHNR and CDR2 FQNEAQ (reference sequence). The V and J ends lost 4 bases and 1 base, in that order; junction bases with no gene match: 6. This CDR3 is 16 amino acids long. The CDR3 region has the DNA TGTGCCAGCAGCTCCCAGGGGGAATTGAACACCGGGGAGCTGTTTTTT. Its protein product is CASSSQGELNTGELFF.

This sequence joins TRBV12-3 or TRBV12-4 and TRBJ2-6; D is ambiguous. This CDR3 has 14 amino acids. Trimming took 7 bases from V and 4 from J, leaving 11 bases between them. This CDR3 reads CASTLGSGANVLTF. The CDR3 nucleotides are TGTGCCAGCACTTTGGGAAGCGGGGCCAACGTCCTGACTTTC.

The chain employs TRBV29-1 and TRBJ1-2; D unresolved. The CDR3 contains 14 residues. Trimming left V 0 bases short and J 4 bases short, with 12 bases between. The V gene's germline CDR1 is SQVTM and CDR2 ANQGSEA. CDR3 sequence (DNA): TGCAGCGTTGAAGATGTCTCAGGCTCCTATGGCTACACCTTC. Translation: CSVEDVSGSYGYTF.

For the CDR3, the DNA is TGTGCCAGCAGTGTCCGGGACAGGAAAGGCTACACCTTC. This sequence encodes CASSVRDRKGYTF. The chain combines TRBV12-3 or TRBV12-4 with TRBJ1-2; 8 bases map to TRBD1. The trim removed 5 bases at V and 8 bases at J, leaving 7 bases unmatched. CDR3 length: 13 amino acids.

This chain's CDR3 is CSVAGEVTEAFF. In DNA, the CDR3 is TGCAGCGTTGCAGGGGAGGTCACTGAAGCTTTCTTT. The chain couples TRBV29-1 to TRBJ1-1; a possible D gene is TRBD1 (6 bases). The CDR3 spans 12 residues. V lost 4 bases and J lost 4, with 10 bases in between. From germline, CDR1 is SQVTM and CDR2 ANQGSEA.

V and J are TRBV15 and TRBJ1-1; a weak D match, TRBD1 (5 bases). The CDR3 has 13 amino acids. The germline CDR1 and CDR2 sequences are LNHNV and YYDKDF (reference sequence). Trimming removed 11 bases from V and 0 bases from J, with 13 bases in between. The CDR3, as DNA: TGTGCCGCCGGGACGGATATGAACACTGAAGCTTTCTTT. It is translated as CAAGTDMNTEAFF.

The CDR3 protein is CSVRTGTNSYGYTF. CDR3 DNA: TGCAGCGTTAGGACAGGGACGAATAGCTATGGCTACACCTTC. The chain joins TRBV29-1 to TRBJ1-2, with 8 bases lining up with TRBD1. The ends lost 5 bases at V and 4 bases at J; junction bases unmatched: 9. Germline-derived CDR1 and CDR2 are SQVTM and ANQGSEA. The CDR3 runs to 14 residues.

The CDR3 bases are TGCAGCGTTGAAGGGCCGAGTGAAAGCTCCTACGAGCAGTACTTC. It yields the protein CSVEGPSESSYEQYF. The V call is TRBV29-1, the J call TRBJ2-7; D remains unclear. Trimming removed 1 base from V and 0 bases from J, with 13 bases in between. Germline V CDR1 and CDR2: SQVTM, ANQGSEA. This CDR3 region has 15 residues.

The chain carries TRBV6-5 and TRBJ1-3; D is unclear. V lost 0 bases and J 0 bases, leaving 6 bases between the germline ends. The CDR3 extends over 15 amino acids. In germline, CDR1 is MNHEY, CDR2 SVGAGI. In DNA, the CDR3 is TGTGCCAGCAGTTACTCCAGGAGCTCTGGAAACACCATATATTTT. Translated, it gives CASSYSRSSGNTIYF.